This T cell receptor (beta chain) was documented in a study of control samples from healthy donors and cancer patients. This table comes from immunoSEQ multiplex PCR, and its TCRdb copy is limited to in-frame clones, with some not included. The top ten clones hold approximately 8.8% of a sample with 65,000 to 90,000 clones, roughly nine tenths of them seen once. Trimming removed 4 bases at V and 6 bases at J, with 13 bases between. CDR1 is SGHTS, CDR2 YDEGEE, per germline. The CDR3 consists of 13 residues. The chain has TRBV5-8 and TRBJ1-2, with D unresolved. This sequence was found in a woman between 50 and 59 years old with colorectal cancer. The sequenced sample was PBMCs. Here the CDR3 reads CASSPPEADGYTF. Here the CDR3 DNA reads TGTGCCAGCAGCCCTCCGGAGGCAGATGGCTACACCTTC.